This T cell receptor beta chain was recovered during a study of blood T cell repertoires in COVID-19 (dated by TCRdb to 2018 to 2020). For context, the study as a whole: Samples from collaborators originated in the United States, Italy and Spain and spanned both the acute and convalescent phases of COVID-19. The prospective study material was composed of cDNA or gDNA derived from T cells, B-cell-depleted T cells, or PBMCs. Subjects who had been exposed to COVID-19, were actively infected with it, or had recovered from it provided the deeply sampled blood TCRbeta repertoires that made up the dataset. The repertoires were released in a freely available public database intended as a resource for research on the immune response to SARS-CoV-2. Samples were obtained from the ongoing ImmuneRACE study (first 160 participants) and from over a thousand subjects provided by 6 global collaborators. Nearly every sample came with metadata listing a de-identified subject ID, COVID-19 status, age in years and sex. Where available, HLA class I and class II types were obtained from metadata supplied by the sample provider rather than from assay-based typing.

What the work shows at the level of the full study, not this receptor alone: How much clinical and demographic metadata was included differed by source and by participant, and the metadata was provided uncurated.

TCRbeta CDR3 regions were amplified from genomic DNA using the immunoSEQ Assay, a bias-controlled multiplex PCR. The paper's processing steps were these. The number of nucleated cells in each sample was estimated from the amplification of reference gene primers within the assay. To quantify the absolute abundance of each unique TCRbeta CDR3 rearrangement, sequence reads were collapsed and filtered. Productive Simpson clonality was computed per sample as the square root of Simpson's diversity index over productive rearrangements. Drawn from immuneACCESS, this table holds only the in-frame rearrangements with V and J called that TCRdb kept. Clones are partly lost; checked studies trace under half to an unresolved V gene and leave the rest unexplained. V and J calls and clone size are as listed in that table; D and trimming were resolved from the DNA. The sample table contains about 210,000 clones; only one count was recorded for approximately 90% of them. In total, the top ten clones hold 1.2% of the sample.

As concerns this clone: Its recognized antigen is unknown. The record has no base qualities; no much larger clone is one base away.

Participants in the prospective study were aged about 18 to 95 years, lived in about two dozen United States geographic areas, and enrolled through a virtual design. To assign participants to cohorts, the prospective study relied on clinical history that participants themselves reported in a screening survey and a study questionnaire. For ImmuneRACE Cohort 3, a participant was defined as recovered based on two consecutive negative NP/OP PCR tests, clearance by a healthcare professional, or resolution of symptoms. In the prospective study, whole blood, serum and a nasopharyngeal or oropharyngeal swab were collected from each participant by mobile phlebotomists. Prospective study participants could optionally give additional blood draws and questionnaires over an approximately two-month period. Prospective study blood samples were shipped either frozen or at room temperature before DNA extraction.

CDR1 SQVTM and CDR2 ANQGSEA are derived from the germline V gene. CDR3 length: 15 amino acids, cysteine to phenylalanine. CDR3 DNA is the only sequence kept; it has 45 bases, read in frame from the first base. The V and J ends are trimmed by 6 bases and 4 bases, leaving 20 bases between them. Material: PBMCs or T cells enriched from blood (not recorded which). The V and J genes are TRBV29-1 and TRBJ2-3; no D gene can be assigned with confidence. This TCR was sampled from a man aged 25-45 years who had recovered from COVID-19. This receptor has the CDR3 CSVARQTAPADTQYF. Here is the DNA: TGCAGCGTCGCCAGACAAACGGCTCCCGCAGATACGCAGTATTTT.